This T cell receptor (beta chain) was retrieved from a study of radiotherapy plus CTLA-4 blockade in lung cancer. About the study: Objective responses were observed in 15% to 20% of patients, and disease control was achieved by 31%.

Study results and limitations: In blood, after radiotherapy plus ipilimumab, tumor-derived TCR clones expanded. Early blood T cell clone dynamics reportedly forecast response best, with interferon-beta.

Patients with chemo-refractory metastatic non-small-cell lung cancer received focal radiation plus CTLA-4 blockade with ipilimumab. TCRdb's copy holds only in-frame clones and misses some; the assay was immunoSEQ multiplex PCR. The sample lists 90,000 to 95,000 clones; 83% were seen once. The CDR3 has 16 residues. J lost 1 base, V lost 5 bases, and 4 bases had no gene match. Germline V gives CDR1 LNHDA, CDR2 SQIVND (reference sequence). Remarks on this clone: What it recognizes is unknown.

This receptor was obtained from a human donor with non-small cell lung cancer who had stable disease on radiotherapy plus ipilimumab. The chain carries TRBV19 and TRBJ1-6; 8 nucleotides match TRBD1. Sequences were derived from peripheral blood, sampled from a patient treated with radiotherapy plus ipilimumab. The CDR3 is CASSRRQGSYNSPLHF. DNA of the CDR3: TGTGCCAGTAGTCGTCGACAGGGGTCCTATAATTCACCCCTCCACTTT.